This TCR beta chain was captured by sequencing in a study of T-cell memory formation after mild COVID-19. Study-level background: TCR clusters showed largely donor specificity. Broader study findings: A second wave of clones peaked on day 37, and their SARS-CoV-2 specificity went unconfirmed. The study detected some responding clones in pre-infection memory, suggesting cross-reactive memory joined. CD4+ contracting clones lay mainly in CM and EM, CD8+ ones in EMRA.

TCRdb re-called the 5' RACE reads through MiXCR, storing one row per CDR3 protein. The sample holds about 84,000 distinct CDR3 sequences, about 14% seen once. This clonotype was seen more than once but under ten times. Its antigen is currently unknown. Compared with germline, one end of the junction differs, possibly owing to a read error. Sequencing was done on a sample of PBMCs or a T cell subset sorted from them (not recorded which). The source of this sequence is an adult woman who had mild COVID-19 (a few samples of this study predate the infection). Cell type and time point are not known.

CDR3 sequence: CSGEGVAGGPREQETQYF. The DNA for the CDR3 is TGCAGCGGTGAAGGGGTAGCGGGAGGGCCAAGGGAACAAGAGACCCAGTACTTC. The rearrangement joins TRBV29-1 to TRBJ2-5; TRBD2 agrees at 11 bases. The CDR3 totals 18 residues. Germline CDR1 SQVTM, CDR2 ANQGSEA.